These T cell receptor beta chains were read from a single sample in a study of cytomegalovirus exposure and HLA in healthy donors. TCRdb keeps only in-frame clones here, not all; method: immunoSEQ multiplex PCR. The sample includes 120,000 to 150,000 clones, around 84% of them seen just once. Sequencing was performed on PBMCs. The receptors stem from a boy aged 2-15 years in good health and CMV-seronegative. The CDR3 runs from the conserved cysteine through the conserved F or W. D genes are given only for firm matches. Clone size, where shown, is once, few, many, or a class for clones that have expanded.

V gene: TRBV10-1
D gene: TRBD2
J gene: TRBJ2-3
clone size: .
CDR3 DNA: TGCGCCAGCAGTGAGATGCTAGCGGGAGGTCCGGGGTACACAGATACGCAGTATTTT
CDR3 protein: CASSEMLAGGPGYTDTQYF

V gene: TRBV6-5
D gene: .
J gene: TRBJ2-7
clone size: .
CDR3 DNA: TGTGCCAGCAGTTATCGGGCAGGGGCGGACGAGCAGTACTTC
CDR3 protein: CASSYRAGADEQYF

V gene: TRBV4-2
D gene: .
J gene: TRBJ2-2
clone size: .
CDR3 DNA: TGTGCCATCCGGTCCTCCACCGGGGAGCTGTTTTTT
CDR3 protein: CAIRSSTGELFF

V gene: TRBV9
D gene: .
J gene: TRBJ1-2
clone size: .
CDR3 DNA: TGTGCCAGCAGCGGAACTTCGGTAAACTATGGCTACACCTTC
CDR3 protein: CASSGTSVNYGYTF

V gene: TRBV11-2
D gene: .
J gene: TRBJ2-1
clone size: .
CDR3 DNA: TGTGCCAGCAGCTTAGTGGCCCTGTCGTACAATGAGCAGTTCTTC
CDR3 protein: CASSLVALSYNEQFF

V gene: TRBV28
D gene: TRBD1
J gene: TRBJ1-1
clone size: .
CDR3 DNA: TGTGCCAGCAGTTATGGGACAGGGCTGAACACTGAAGCTTTCTTT
CDR3 protein: CASSYGTGLNTEAFF

V gene: TRBV11-2
D gene: .
J gene: TRBJ2-7
clone size: .
CDR3 DNA: TGTGCCAGCAGCTTTCAGGGTGGGGACTACGAGCAGTACTTC
CDR3 protein: CASSFQGGDYEQYF

V gene: TRBV4-2
D gene: .
J gene: TRBJ1-4
clone size: .
CDR3 DNA: TGTGCCAGCAGCCGCTCACTTGCAACTAATGAAAAACTGTTTTTT
CDR3 protein: CASSRSLATNEKLFF

V gene: TRBV27
D gene: .
J gene: TRBJ2-1
clone size: .
CDR3 DNA: TGTGCCAGCAGTTTATGGAAGACAGTGGGACACTACAATGAGCAGTTCTTC
CDR3 protein: CASSLWKTVGHYNEQFF

V gene: TRBV6-1
D gene: TRBD2
J gene: TRBJ2-7
clone size: .
CDR3 DNA: TGTGCCAGCATGCGGGGGGCCTTACCCTACGAGCAGTACTTC
CDR3 protein: CASMRGALPYEQYF

V gene: TRBV6-1
D gene: .
J gene: TRBJ1-5
clone size: .
CDR3 DNA: TGTGCCAGCAGTGCCCCCAGGTCGGCCAGTCAGCCCCAGCATTTT
CDR3 protein: CASSAPRSASQPQHF

V gene: TRBV10-3
D gene: .
J gene: TRBJ2-3
clone size: .
CDR3 DNA: TGTGCCATCAGTGAAGCAACAGATACGCAGTATTTT
CDR3 protein: CAISEATDTQYF

V gene: TRBV5-1
D gene: TRBD2
J gene: TRBJ2-1
clone size: once
CDR3 DNA: TGCGCCAGCAGCGGAACTACCGGGACTAGCAGTCTCAGTGTACTCTTC
CDR3 protein: CASSGTTGTSSLSVLF

V gene: TRBV7-9
D gene: .
J gene: TRBJ1-2
clone size: .
CDR3 DNA: TGTGCCAGCAGCTTAGTCGGCGGAAACAAAGCGGGCTATTATGGCTACACCTTC
CDR3 protein: CASSLVGGNKAGYYGYTF

V gene: TRBV18
D gene: .
J gene: TRBJ1-1
clone size: .
CDR3 DNA: TGTGCCAGCTCACCGACCTCCGGACGGACGAGTGTAGCGTTT
CDR3 protein: CASSPTSGRTSVAF

V gene: TRBV4-1
D gene: TRBD1
J gene: TRBJ1-2
clone size: .
CDR3 DNA: TGCGCCAGCAGCCAAGCCCCGGGACAGGGCGTTTCCAACTATGGCTACACCTTC
CDR3 protein: CASSQAPGQGVSNYGYTF

V gene: TRBV5-1
D gene: TRBD1
J gene: TRBJ1-6
clone size: .
CDR3 DNA: TGCGCCAGCAGCGACAGGGGAGGGGTAGCTGATTCACCCCTCCACTTT
CDR3 protein: CASSDRGGVADSPLHF

V gene: TRBV6-5
D gene: TRBD2
J gene: TRBJ2-1
clone size: .
CDR3 DNA: TGTGCCAGCAGTTACTTCCTAGCGGGGGGGAACAATGAGCAGTTCTTC
CDR3 protein: CASSYFLAGGNNEQFF

V gene: TRBV5-6
D gene: TRBD2
J gene: TRBJ2-3
clone size: .
CDR3 DNA: TGTGCCAGCGGACTAGCGGGGACAGATACGCAGTATTTT
CDR3 protein: CASGLAGTDTQYF

V gene: TRBV5-1
D gene: .
J gene: TRBJ1-4
clone size: .
CDR3 DNA: TGCGCCAGCAGCTGGACAGCAACTAATGAAAAACTGTTTTTT
CDR3 protein: CASSWTATNEKLFF

V gene: TRBV4-1
D gene: TRBD1
J gene: TRBJ1-1
clone size: few
CDR3 DNA: TGCGCCAGCAGCCTTAGGGGACAGGGGTTCGCTGAAGCTTTCTTT
CDR3 protein: CASSLRGQGFAEAFF

V gene: TRBV27
D gene: TRBD1
J gene: TRBJ2-7
clone size: .
CDR3 DNA: TGTGCCAGCAACCAGCCGGGACAGGGGGCTCACGAGCAGTACTTC
CDR3 protein: CASNQPGQGAHEQYF

V gene: TRBV5-1
D gene: TRBD1
J gene: TRBJ1-2
clone size: .
CDR3 DNA: TGCGCCAGCAGCTTGTGGGCCTGGACAGGGGATTCCAATGGCTACACCTTC
CDR3 protein: CASSLWAWTGDSNGYTF

V gene: TRBV19
D gene: .
J gene: TRBJ1-1
clone size: few
CDR3 DNA: TGTGCCAGTACGGAGTTCCTGGGCACTGAAGCTTTCTTT
CDR3 protein: CASTEFLGTEAFF

V gene: TRBV20-1
D gene: .
J gene: TRBJ1-2
clone size: .
CDR3 DNA: TGCAGTGCTAGCTTGCGTGGCTACACCTTC
CDR3 protein: CSASLRGYTF

V gene: TRBV5-1
D gene: .
J gene: TRBJ2-7
clone size: .
CDR3 DNA: TGCGCCAGCAGCTTGGGGGGACTGTTCTACGAGCAGTACTTC
CDR3 protein: CASSLGGLFYEQYF

V gene: TRBV15
D gene: .
J gene: TRBJ2-6
clone size: .
CDR3 DNA: TGTGCCACCAGCAGAGATCGACACCTCTCTGGGGCCAACGTCCTGACTTTC
CDR3 protein: CATSRDRHLSGANVLTF

V gene: TRBV6-5
D gene: .
J gene: TRBJ1-1
clone size: few
CDR3 DNA: TGTGCCAGCAGTTACCCAGGGGTCAGTGAAGCTTTCTTT
CDR3 protein: CASSYPGVSEAFF

V gene: TRBV10-3
D gene: TRBD2
J gene: TRBJ2-5
clone size: .
CDR3 DNA: TGTGCCATCAGTGAGTTTGCGGGAGGGGACACCCAGTACTTC
CDR3 protein: CAISEFAGGDTQYF

V gene: TRBV18
D gene: .
J gene: TRBJ1-4
clone size: .
CDR3 DNA: TGTGCCAGCTCACGACAGGTTTCCATTACTAATGAAAAACTGTTTTTT
CDR3 protein: CASSRQVSITNEKLFF

V gene: TRBV12-5
D gene: .
J gene: TRBJ1-1
clone size: once
CDR3 DNA: TGTGCTAGTGGTTTGAATACAGGGAGGGGGACTGAAGCTTTCTTT
CDR3 protein: CASGLNTGRGTEAFF

V gene: TRBV7-8
D gene: TRBD2
J gene: TRBJ2-7
clone size: .
CDR3 DNA: TGTGCCAGCACCACTAGCGGGATCTACGAGCAGTACTTC
CDR3 protein: CASTTSGIYEQYF

V gene: TRBV25-1
D gene: .
J gene: TRBJ2-7
clone size: .
CDR3 DNA: TGTGCCAGCAGTCGACTTTACGAGCAGTACTTC
CDR3 protein: CASSRLYEQYF

V gene: TRBV11-2
D gene: .
J gene: TRBJ1-1
clone size: .
CDR3 DNA: TGTGCCAGCAGCTTAGGGGGGGTGGACACTGAAGCTTTCTTT
CDR3 protein: CASSLGGVDTEAFF

V gene: TRBV7-9
D gene: .
J gene: TRBJ2-1
clone size: .
CDR3 DNA: TGTGCCAGCAGCCCAGAACCCTACAATGAGCAGTTCTTC
CDR3 protein: CASSPEPYNEQFF

V gene: TRBV6-1
D gene: .
J gene: TRBJ1-3
clone size: once
CDR3 DNA: TGTGCCAGCAGTGATTTTACGCAGGGTGGAAACACCATATATTTT
CDR3 protein: CASSDFTQGGNTIYF

V gene: TRBV7-2
D gene: .
J gene: TRBJ2-1
clone size: .
CDR3 DNA: TGTGCCAGCAGAGTGCGTAGCTCCTACAATGAGCAGTTCTTC
CDR3 protein: CASRVRSSYNEQFF

V gene: TRBV18
D gene: .
J gene: TRBJ2-5
clone size: .
CDR3 DNA: TGTGCCAGCTCACCACCTTCCGCGATGGAGACCCAGTACTTC
CDR3 protein: CASSPPSAMETQYF

V gene: TRBV6-5
D gene: TRBD1
J gene: TRBJ1-2
clone size: .
CDR3 DNA: TGTGCCAGCAGTTACGCCAGGGGGCGAGACTATGGCTACACCTTC
CDR3 protein: CASSYARGRDYGYTF

V gene: TRBV28
D gene: .
J gene: TRBJ2-7
clone size: .
CDR3 DNA: TGTGCCAGCAGTGTAACAGGGAGCGAGCAGTACTTC
CDR3 protein: CASSVTGSEQYF

V gene: TRBV2
D gene: .
J gene: TRBJ1-1
clone size: once
CDR3 DNA: TGTGCCAGCAGTGAAGCTGAGCCAGGTATGAACACTGAAGCTTTCTTT
CDR3 protein: CASSEAEPGMNTEAFF

V gene: TRBV9
D gene: .
J gene: TRBJ1-3
clone size: .
CDR3 DNA: TGTGCCAGCAGCGTAGATTCAGGCTCTGGAAACACCATATATTTT
CDR3 protein: CASSVDSGSGNTIYF

V gene: TRBV7-9
D gene: TRBD1
J gene: TRBJ1-1
clone size: .
CDR3 DNA: TGTTCCAGCACCTCACAGGGGGCTGAAGCTTTCTTT
CDR3 protein: CSSTSQGAEAFF

V gene: TRBV5-1
D gene: .
J gene: TRBJ2-7
clone size: once
CDR3 DNA: TGCGCCAGCAGCTTGGCCGGCCAGTGGAGGAGCTCCTACGAGCAGTACTTC
CDR3 protein: CASSLAGQWRSSYEQYF

V gene: TRBV7-9
D gene: TRBD1
J gene: TRBJ2-7
clone size: once
CDR3 DNA: TGTGCCAGCAGCTTTCGTAAACCGGGACAGGGGGCCAGCGAGCAGTACTTC
CDR3 protein: CASSFRKPGQGASEQYF

V gene: TRBV11-2
D gene: TRBD2
J gene: TRBJ2-1
clone size: .
CDR3 DNA: TGTGCCAGCACCGGGACTAGGGGGAACAATGAGCAGTTCTTC
CDR3 protein: CASTGTRGNNEQFF

V gene: TRBV29-1
D gene: TRBD1
J gene: TRBJ1-5
clone size: .
CDR3 DNA: TGCAGCGACCTTTATGAACGGGACAGGGGCCTTTCTTTTCATCAGCCCCAGCATTTT
CDR3 protein: CSDLYERDRGLSFHQPQHF

V gene: TRBV11-2
D gene: .
J gene: TRBJ1-6
clone size: .
CDR3 DNA: TGTGCCAGCAGCCAGGACGGAAGGGGTTCACCCCTCCACTTT
CDR3 protein: CASSQDGRGSPLHF

V gene: TRBV6-1
D gene: .
J gene: TRBJ1-5
clone size: .
CDR3 DNA: TGTGCCAGCAGTGGAGTCGCGTTGAGCAATCAGCCCCAGCATTTT
CDR3 protein: CASSGVALSNQPQHF

V gene: TRBV28
D gene: .
J gene: TRBJ2-3
clone size: .
CDR3 DNA: TGTGCCAGCAGTTTATATCCAGGACAAGTGACAGATACGCAGTATTTT
CDR3 protein: CASSLYPGQVTDTQYF